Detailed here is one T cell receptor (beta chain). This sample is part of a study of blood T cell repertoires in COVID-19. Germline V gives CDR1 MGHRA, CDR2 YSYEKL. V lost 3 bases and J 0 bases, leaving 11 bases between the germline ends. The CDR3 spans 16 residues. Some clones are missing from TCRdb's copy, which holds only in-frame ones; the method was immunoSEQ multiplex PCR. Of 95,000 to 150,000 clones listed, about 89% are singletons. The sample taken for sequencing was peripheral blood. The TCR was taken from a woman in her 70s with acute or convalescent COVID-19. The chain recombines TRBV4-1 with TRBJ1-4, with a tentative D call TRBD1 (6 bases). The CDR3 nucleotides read TGCGCCAGCAGCCATGGGAGGGGGGCAACTAATGAAAAACTGTTTTTT. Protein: CASSHGRGATNEKLFF.